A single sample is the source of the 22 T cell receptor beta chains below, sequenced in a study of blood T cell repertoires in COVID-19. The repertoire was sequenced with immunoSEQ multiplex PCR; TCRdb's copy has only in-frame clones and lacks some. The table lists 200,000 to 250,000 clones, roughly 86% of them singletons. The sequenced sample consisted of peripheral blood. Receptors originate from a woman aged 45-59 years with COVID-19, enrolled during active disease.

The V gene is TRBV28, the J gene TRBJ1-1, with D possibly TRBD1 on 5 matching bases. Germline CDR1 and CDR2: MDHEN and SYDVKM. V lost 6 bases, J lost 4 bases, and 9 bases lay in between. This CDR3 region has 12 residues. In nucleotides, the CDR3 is TGTGCCAGCAGGTTGGGGGGCACTGAAGCTTTCTTT. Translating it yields CASRLGGTEAFF. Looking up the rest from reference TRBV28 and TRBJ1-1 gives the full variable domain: DVKVTQSSRYLVKRTGEKVFLECVQDMDHENMFWYRQDPGLGLRLIYFSYDVKMKEKGDIPEGYSVSREKKERFSLILESASTNQTSMYLCASRLGGTEAFFGQGTRLTVV.

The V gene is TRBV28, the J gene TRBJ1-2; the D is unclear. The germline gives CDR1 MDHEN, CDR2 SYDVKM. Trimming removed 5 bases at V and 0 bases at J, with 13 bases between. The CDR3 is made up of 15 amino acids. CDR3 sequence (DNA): TGTGCCAGCAGTGCCCCCCGGGGAGCTAACTATGGCTACACCTTC. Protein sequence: CASSAPRGANYGYTF.

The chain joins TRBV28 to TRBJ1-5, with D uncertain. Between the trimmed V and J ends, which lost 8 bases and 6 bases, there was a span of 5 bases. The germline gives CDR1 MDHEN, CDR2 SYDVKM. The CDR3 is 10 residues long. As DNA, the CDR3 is TGTGCCAGCGGGAGTCAGCCCCAGCATTTT. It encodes CASGSQPQHF.

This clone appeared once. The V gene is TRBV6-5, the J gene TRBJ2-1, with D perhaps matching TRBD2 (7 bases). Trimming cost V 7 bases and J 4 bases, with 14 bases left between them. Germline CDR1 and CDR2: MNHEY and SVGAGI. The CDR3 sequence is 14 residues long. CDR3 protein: CASMWGRGYNEQFF. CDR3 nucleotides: TGTGCCAGCATGTGGGGGCGGGGGTACAATGAGCAGTTCTTC.

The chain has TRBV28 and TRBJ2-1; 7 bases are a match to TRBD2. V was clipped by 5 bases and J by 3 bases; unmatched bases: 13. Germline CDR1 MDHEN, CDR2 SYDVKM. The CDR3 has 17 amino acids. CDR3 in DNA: TGTGCCAGCAGTCCCCGGAGGTTAGCGGGCGACTACAATGAGCAGTTCTTC. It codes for CASSPRRLAGDYNEQFF.

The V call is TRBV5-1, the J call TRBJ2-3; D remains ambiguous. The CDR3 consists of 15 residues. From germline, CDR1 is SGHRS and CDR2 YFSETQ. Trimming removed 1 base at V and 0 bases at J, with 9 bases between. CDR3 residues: CASSLQTGSTDTQYF. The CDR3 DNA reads TGCGCCAGCAGCTTGCAAACGGGTAGCACAGATACGCAGTATTTT.

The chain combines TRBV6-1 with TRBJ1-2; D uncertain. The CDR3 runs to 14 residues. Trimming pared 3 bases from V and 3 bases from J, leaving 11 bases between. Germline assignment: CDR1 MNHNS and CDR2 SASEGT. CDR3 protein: CASSERRAYYGYTF. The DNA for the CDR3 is TGTGCCAGCAGTGAGAGGAGAGCTTACTATGGCTACACCTTC.

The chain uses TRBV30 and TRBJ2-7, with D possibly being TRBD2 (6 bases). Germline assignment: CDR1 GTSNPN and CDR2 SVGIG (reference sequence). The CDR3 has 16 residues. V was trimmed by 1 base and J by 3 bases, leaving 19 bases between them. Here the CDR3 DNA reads TGTGCCTGGAGTGCCTCCCGGGGGTGGGGGGACTACGAGCAGTACGTC. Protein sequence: CAWSASRGWGDYEQYV.

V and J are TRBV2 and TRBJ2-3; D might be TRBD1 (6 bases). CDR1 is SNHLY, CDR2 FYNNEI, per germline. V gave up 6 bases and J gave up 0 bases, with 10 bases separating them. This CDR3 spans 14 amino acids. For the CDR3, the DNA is TGTGCCAGCAGAACAGGGTCCAGCACAGATACGCAGTATTTT. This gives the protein CASRTGSSTDTQYF.

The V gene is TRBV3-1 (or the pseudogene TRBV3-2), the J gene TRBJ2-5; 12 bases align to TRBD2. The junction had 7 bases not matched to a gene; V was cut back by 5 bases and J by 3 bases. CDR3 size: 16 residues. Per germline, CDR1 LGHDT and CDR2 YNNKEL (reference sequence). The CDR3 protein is CASSTRLAGAKETQYF. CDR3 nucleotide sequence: TGTGCCAGCAGCACTCGACTAGCGGGGGCTAAAGAGACCCAGTACTTC.

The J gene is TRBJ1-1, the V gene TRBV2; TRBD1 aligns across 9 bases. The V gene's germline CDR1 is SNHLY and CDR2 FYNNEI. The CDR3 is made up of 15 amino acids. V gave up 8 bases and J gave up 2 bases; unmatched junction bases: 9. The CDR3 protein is CASAQGQGLNTEAFF. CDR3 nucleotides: TGTGCCAGCGCCCAGGGACAGGGCCTCAACACTGAAGCTTTCTTT.

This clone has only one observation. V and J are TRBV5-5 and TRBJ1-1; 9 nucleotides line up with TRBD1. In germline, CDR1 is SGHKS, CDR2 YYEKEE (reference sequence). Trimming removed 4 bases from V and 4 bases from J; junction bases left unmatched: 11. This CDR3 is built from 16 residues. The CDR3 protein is CASSRVPGQGATEAFF. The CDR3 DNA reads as TGTGCCAGCAGCCGAGTACCGGGACAGGGAGCCACTGAAGCTTTCTTT.

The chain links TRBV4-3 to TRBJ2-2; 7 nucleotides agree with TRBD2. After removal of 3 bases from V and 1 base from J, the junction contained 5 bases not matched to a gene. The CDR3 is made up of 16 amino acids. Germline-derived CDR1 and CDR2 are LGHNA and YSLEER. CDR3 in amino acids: CASSHGAGQNTGELFF. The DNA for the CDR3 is TGCGCCAGCAGCCACGGAGCGGGGCAGAACACCGGGGAGCTGTTTTTT.

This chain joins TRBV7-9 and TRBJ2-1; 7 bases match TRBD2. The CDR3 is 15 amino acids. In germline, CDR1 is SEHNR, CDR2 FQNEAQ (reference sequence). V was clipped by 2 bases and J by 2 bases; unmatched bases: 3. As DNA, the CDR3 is TGTGCCAGCAGCTTACCGGGGGGTCCCTACAATGAGCAGTTCTTC. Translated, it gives CASSLPGGPYNEQFF.

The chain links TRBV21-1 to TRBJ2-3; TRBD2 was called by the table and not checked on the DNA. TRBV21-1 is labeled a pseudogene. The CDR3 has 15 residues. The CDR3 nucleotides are TGTGCCAGCAGCCCCCAGCGGGGATTCACAGATACGCAGTATTTT. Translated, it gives CASSPQRGFTDTQYF.

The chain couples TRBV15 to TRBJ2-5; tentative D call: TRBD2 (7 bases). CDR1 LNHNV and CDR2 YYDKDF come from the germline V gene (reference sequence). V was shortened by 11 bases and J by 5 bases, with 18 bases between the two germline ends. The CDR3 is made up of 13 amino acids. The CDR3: CASLLRGAETQYF. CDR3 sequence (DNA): TGTGCCTCGCTACTCCGGGGGGCGGAGACCCAGTACTTC. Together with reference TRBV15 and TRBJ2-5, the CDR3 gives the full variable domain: DAMVIQNPRYQVTQFGKPVTLSCSQTLNHNVMYWYQQKSSQAPKLLFHYYDKDFNNEADTPDNFQSRRPNTSFCFLDIRSPGLGDTAMYLCASLLRGAETQYFGPGTRLLVL.

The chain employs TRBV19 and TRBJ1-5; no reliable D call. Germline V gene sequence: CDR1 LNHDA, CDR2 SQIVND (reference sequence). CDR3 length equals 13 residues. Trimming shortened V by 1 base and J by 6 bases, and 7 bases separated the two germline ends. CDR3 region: CASSIVPSQPQHF. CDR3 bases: TGTGCCAGTAGTATAGTCCCTAGTCAGCCCCAGCATTTT.

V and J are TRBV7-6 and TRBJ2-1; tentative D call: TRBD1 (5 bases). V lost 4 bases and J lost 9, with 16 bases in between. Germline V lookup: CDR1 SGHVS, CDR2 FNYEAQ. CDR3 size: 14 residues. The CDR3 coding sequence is TGTGCCAGCAGCTCAATATCAGGGTCCCCTGAGCAGTTCTTC. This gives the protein CASSSISGSPEQFF. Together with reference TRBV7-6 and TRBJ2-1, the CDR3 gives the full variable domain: GAGVSQSPRYKVTKRGQDVALRCDPISGHVSLYWYRQALGQGPEFLTYFNYEAQQDKSGLPNDRFSAERPEGSISTLTIQRTEQRDSAMYRCASSSISGSPEQFFGPGTRLTVL.

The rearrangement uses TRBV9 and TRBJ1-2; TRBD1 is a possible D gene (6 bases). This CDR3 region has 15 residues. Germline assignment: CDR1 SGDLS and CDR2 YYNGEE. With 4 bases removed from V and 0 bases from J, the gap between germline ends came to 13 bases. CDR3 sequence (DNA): TGTGCCAGCAGCCCAAGGGGGGGTGCTAACTATGGCTACACCTTC. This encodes CASSPRGGANYGYTF.

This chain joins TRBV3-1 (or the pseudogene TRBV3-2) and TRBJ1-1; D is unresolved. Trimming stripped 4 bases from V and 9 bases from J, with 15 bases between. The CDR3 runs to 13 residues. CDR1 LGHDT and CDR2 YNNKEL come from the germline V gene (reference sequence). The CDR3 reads CASSLSLQEKAFF. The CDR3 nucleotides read TGTGCCAGCAGCCTCTCCTTGCAAGAGAAAGCTTTCTTT.

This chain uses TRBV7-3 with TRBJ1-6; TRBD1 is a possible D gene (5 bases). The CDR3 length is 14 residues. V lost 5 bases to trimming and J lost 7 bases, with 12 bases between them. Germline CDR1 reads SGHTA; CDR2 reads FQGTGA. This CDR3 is CASSPDSKNSPLHF. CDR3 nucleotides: TGTGCCAGCAGCCCTGACAGTAAGAATTCACCCCTCCACTTT.

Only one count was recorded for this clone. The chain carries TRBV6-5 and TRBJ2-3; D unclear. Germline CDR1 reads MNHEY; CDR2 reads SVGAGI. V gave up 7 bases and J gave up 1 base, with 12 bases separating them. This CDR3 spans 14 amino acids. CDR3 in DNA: TGTGCCAGCACAGGTCGTACCCGCACAGATACGCAGTATTTT. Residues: CASTGRTRTDTQYF.